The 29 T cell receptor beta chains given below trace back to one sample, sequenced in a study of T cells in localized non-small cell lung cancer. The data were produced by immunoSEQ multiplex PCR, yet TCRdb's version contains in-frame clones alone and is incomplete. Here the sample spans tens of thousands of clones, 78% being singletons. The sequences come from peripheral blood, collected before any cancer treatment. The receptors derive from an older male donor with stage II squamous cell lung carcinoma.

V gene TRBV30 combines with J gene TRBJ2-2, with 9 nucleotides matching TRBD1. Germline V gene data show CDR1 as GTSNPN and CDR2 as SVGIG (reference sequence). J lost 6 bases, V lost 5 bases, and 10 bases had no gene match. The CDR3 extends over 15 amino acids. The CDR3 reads CAWGPGQGRAGELFF. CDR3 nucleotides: TGTGCCTGGGGGCCTGGACAGGGGCGGGCCGGGGAGCTGTTTTTT.

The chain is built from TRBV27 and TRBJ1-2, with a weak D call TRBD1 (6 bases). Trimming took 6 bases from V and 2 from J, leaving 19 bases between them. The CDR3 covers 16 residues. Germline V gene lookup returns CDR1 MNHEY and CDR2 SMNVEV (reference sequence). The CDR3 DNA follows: TGTGCCAGCAGACCAGACACAGGGTCGAGAAACTATGGCTACACCTTC. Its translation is CASRPDTGSRNYGYTF.

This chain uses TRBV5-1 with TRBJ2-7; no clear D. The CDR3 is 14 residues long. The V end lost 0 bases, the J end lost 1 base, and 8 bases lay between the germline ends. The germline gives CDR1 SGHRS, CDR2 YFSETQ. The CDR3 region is CASSLGTPSYEQYF. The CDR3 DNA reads TGCGCCAGCAGCTTGGGTACACCATCCTACGAGCAGTACTTC.

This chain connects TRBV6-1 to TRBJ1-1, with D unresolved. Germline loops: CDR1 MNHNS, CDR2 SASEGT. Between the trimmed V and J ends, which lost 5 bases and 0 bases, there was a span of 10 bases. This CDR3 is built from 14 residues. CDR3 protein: CASSPEDLNTEAFF. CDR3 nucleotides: TGTGCCAGCAGTCCTGAAGATTTGAACACTGAAGCTTTCTTT.

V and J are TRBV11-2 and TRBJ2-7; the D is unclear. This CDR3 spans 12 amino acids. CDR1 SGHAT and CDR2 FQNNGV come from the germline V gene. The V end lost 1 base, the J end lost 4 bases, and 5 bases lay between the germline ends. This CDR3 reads CASSLARYEQYF. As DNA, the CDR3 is TGTGCCAGCAGCTTAGCCAGATACGAGCAGTACTTC.

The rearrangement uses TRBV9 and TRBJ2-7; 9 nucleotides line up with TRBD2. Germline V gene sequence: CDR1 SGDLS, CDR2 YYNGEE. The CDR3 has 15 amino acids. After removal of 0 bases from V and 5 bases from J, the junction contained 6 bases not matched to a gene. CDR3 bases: TGTGCCAGCAGCGTAGGGGCTAGCGGGGCCCACGAGCAGTACTTC. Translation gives CASSVGASGAHEQYF.

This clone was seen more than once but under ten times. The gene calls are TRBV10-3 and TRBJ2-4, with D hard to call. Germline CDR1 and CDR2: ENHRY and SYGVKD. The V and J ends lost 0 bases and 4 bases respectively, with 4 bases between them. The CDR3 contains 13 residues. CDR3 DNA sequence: TGTGCCATCAGTGAGTCTGGTAAAAACATTCAGTACTTC. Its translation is CAISESGKNIQYF.

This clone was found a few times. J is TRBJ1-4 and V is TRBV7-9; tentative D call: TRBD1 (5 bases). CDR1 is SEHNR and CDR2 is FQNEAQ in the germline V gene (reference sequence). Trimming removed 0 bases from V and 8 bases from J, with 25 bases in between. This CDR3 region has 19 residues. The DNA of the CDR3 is TGTGCCAGCAGCTTAGCTGGTGGGATACGCCCCGGGGCGTTCGAAAAACTGTTTTTT. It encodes CASSLAGGIRPGAFEKLFF.

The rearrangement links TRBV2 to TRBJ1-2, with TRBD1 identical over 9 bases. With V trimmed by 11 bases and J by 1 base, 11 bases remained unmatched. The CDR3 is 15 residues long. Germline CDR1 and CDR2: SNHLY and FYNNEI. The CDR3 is CAGRDRAIHNYGYTF. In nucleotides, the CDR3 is TGTGCCGGACGGGACAGGGCAATCCATAACTATGGCTACACCTTC.

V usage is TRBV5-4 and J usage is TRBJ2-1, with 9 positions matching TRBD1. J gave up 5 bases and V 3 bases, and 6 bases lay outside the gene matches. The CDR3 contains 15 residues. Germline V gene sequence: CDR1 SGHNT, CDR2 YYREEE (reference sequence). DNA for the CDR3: TGTGCCAGCAGCTGGGGGGGACAGGGCGACAATGAGCAGTTCTTC. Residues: CASSWGGQGDNEQFF.

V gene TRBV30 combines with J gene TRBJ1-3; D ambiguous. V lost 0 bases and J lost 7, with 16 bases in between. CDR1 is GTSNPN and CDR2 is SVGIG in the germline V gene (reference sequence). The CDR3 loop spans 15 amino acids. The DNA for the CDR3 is TGTGCCTGGAGTGTATTACGGCGGGGAATCAACACCATATATTTT. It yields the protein CAWSVLRRGINTIYF.

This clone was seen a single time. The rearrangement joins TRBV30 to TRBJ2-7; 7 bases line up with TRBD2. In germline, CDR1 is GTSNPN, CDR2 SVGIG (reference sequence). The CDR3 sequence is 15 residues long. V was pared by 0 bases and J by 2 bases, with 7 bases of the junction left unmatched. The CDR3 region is CAWSVRASGTYEQYF. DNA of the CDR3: TGTGCCTGGAGTGTACGGGCTAGCGGCACCTACGAGCAGTACTTC. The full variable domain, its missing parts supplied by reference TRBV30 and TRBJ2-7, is SQTIHQWPATLVQPVGSPLSLECTVEGTSNPNLYWYRQAAGRGLQLLFYSVGIGQISSEVPQNLSASRPQDRQFILSSKKLLLSDSGFYLCAWSVRASGTYEQYFGPGTRLTVT.

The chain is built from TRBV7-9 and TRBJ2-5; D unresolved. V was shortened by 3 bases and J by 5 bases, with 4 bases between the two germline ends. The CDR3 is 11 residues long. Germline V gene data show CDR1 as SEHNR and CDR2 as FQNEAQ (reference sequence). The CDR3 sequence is CASSLSETQYF. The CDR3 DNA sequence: TGTGCCAGCAGCTTGAGTGAGACCCAGTACTTC.

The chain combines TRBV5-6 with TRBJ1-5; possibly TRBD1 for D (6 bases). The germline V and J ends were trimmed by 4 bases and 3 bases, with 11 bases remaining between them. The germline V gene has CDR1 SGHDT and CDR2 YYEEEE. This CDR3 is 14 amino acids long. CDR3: CASSPTGTNQPQHF. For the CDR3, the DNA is TGTGCCAGCAGCCCTACAGGGACCAATCAGCCCCAGCATTTT.

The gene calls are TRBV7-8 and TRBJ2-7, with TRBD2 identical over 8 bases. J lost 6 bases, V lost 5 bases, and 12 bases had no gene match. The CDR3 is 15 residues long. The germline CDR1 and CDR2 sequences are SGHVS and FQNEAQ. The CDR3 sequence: CASSPIRGGSGEQYF. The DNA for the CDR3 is TGTGCCAGCAGCCCGATTCGGGGGGGTTCAGGCGAGCAGTACTTC.

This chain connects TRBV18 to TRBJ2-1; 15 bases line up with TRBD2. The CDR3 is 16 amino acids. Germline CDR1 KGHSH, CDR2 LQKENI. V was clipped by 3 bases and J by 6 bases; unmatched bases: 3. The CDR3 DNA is TGTGCCAGCTCACCCCGGACTAGCGGGGGGGGCAATGAGCAGTTCTTC. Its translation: CASSPRTSGGGNEQFF.

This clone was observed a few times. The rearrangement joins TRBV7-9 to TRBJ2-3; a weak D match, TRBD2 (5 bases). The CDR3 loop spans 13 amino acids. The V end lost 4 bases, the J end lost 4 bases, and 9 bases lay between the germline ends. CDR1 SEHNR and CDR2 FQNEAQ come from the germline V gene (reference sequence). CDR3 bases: TGTGCCAGCAGCTCCTCCGGGGCAGATACGCAGTATTTT. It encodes CASSSSGADTQYF.

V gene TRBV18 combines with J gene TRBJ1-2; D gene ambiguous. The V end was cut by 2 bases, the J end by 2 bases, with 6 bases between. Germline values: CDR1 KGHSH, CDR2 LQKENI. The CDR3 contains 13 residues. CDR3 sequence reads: CASSPEGNYGYTF. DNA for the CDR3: TGTGCCAGCTCACCAGAAGGGAACTATGGCTACACCTTC.

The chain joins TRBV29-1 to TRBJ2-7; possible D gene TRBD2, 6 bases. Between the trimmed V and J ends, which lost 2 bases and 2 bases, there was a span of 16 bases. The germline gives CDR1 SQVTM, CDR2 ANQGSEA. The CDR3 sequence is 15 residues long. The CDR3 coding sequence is TGCAGCGTTGAACTCCGGGACTTCCCCCCCTACGAGCAGTACTTC. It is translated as CSVELRDFPPYEQYF.

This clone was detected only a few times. The chain's CDR3 is CASSRGTTWSSEAFF. CDR3 in DNA: TGTGCCAGCAGCCGAGGGACAACTTGGTCTAGTGAAGCTTTCTTT. V and J are TRBV14 and TRBJ1-1; D may be TRBD1 (6 bases). The CDR3 runs 15 residues. V lost 4 bases to trimming and J lost 7 bases, with 19 bases between them. The germline V gene encodes CDR1 SGHDN and CDR2 FVKESK.

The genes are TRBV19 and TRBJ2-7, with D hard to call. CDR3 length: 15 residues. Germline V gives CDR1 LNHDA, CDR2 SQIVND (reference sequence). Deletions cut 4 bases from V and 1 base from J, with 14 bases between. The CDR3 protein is CASSNAGQMSYEQYF. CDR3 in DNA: TGTGCCAGTAGTAACGCCGGGCAGATGTCCTACGAGCAGTACTTC.

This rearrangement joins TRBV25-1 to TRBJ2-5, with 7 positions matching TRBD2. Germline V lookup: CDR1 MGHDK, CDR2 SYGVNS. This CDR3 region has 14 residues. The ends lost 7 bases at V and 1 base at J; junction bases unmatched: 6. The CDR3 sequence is CASTRAGLQETQYF. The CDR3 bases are TGTGCCAGCACTCGAGCGGGGCTCCAAGAGACCCAGTACTTC.

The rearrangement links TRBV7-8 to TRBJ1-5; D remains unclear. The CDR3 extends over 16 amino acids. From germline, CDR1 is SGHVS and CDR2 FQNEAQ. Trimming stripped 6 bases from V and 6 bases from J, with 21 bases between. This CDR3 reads CASSPLAEHRPQPQHF. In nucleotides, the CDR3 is TGTGCCAGCAGTCCTCTAGCAGAACACCGACCTCAGCCCCAGCATTTT. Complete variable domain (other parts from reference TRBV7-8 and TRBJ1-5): GAGVSQSPRYKVAKRGQDVALRCDPISGHVSLFWYQQALGQGPEFLTYFQNEAQLDKSGLPSDRFFAERPEGSVSTLKIQRTQQEDSAVYLCASSPLAEHRPQPQHFGDGTRLSIL.

This CDR3 reads CASTPLSAGVETQYF. CDR3 DNA sequence: TGCGCCAGCACCCCATTATCAGCGGGAGTGGAGACCCAGTACTTC. V usage is TRBV5-1 and J usage is TRBJ2-5; TRBD2 aligns across 8 bases. The V gene's germline CDR1 is SGHRS and CDR2 YFSETQ. This CDR3 comprises 15 residues. The V gene end was trimmed by 6 bases and the J gene end by 5 bases; junction bases not matched to a gene: 12.

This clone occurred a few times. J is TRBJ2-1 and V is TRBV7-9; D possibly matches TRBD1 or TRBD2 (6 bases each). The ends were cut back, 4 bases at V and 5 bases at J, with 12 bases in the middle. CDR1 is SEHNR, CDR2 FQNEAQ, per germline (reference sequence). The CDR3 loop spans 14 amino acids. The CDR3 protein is CASSWTGADNEQFF. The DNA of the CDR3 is TGTGCCAGCAGCTGGACGGGGGCGGACAATGAGCAGTTCTTC.

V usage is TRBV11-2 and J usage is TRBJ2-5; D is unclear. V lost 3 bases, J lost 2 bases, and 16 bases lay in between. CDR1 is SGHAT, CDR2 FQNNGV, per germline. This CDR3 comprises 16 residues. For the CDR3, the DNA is TGTGCCAGCAGCTTCCGGACCGACCCCGGGCAAGAGACCCAGTACTTC. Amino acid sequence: CASSFRTDPGQETQYF.

CDR3 DNA sequence: TGTGCCATCAGTGAGACGACAGGAGGTAATTCACCCCTCCACTTT. Translating it yields CAISETTGGNSPLHF. The chain employs TRBV10-3 and TRBJ1-6; perhaps TRBD1 as D (6 bases). This CDR3 region has 15 residues. V lost 2 bases and J lost 6, with 11 bases in between. CDR1 and CDR2 (germline): ENHRY, SYGVKD.

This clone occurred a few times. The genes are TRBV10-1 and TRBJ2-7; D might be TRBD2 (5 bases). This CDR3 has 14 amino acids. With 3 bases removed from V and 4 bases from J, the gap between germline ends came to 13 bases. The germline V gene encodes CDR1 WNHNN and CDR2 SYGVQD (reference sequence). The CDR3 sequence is CASSDFSGYYEQYF. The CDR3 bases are TGCGCCAGCAGTGATTTCAGCGGATATTACGAGCAGTACTTC.

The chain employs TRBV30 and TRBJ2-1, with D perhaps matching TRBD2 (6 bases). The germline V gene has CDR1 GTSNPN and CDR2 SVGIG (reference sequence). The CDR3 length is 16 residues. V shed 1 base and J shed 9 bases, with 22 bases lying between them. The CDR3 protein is CAWSDTGRRGEGEQFF. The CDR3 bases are TGTGCCTGGAGTGACACGGGGCGGCGGGGAGAGGGTGAGCAGTTCTTC.